These 8 T cell receptor beta chains share one sample of origin, sequenced in a study of T cell changes during pregnancy in multiple sclerosis. The table came from immunoSEQ multiplex PCR; TCRdb's copy has only in-frame clones and leaves some out. The table has under 45,000 clones, about 88% seen once; the top ten hold roughly 1.2%. The starting material was CD4+ T cells from peripheral blood mononuclear cells, obtained in the second trimester of pregnancy. These receptors came from a female donor with multiple sclerosis, enrolled in a pregnancy study.

The V and J genes are TRBV7-2 and TRBJ2-1; 9 bases match TRBD2. This CDR3 has 16 residues. Germline trimming cut 3 bases from V and 4 bases from J; bases unmatched to any gene: 7. The germline gives CDR1 SGHTA, CDR2 FQGNSA. The CDR3 sequence: CASSFIPSGAYNEQFF. CDR3 nucleotide sequence: TGTGCCAGCAGCTTCATCCCTAGCGGGGCTTACAATGAGCAGTTCTTC.

The chain joins TRBV10-3 to TRBJ2-7; weak D call: TRBD2 (5 bases). This CDR3 spans 13 amino acids. Germline V gene sequence: CDR1 ENHRY, CDR2 SYGVKD. The V end was cut by 8 bases, the J end by 6 bases, with 17 bases between. CDR3 region: CAISSGILSEQYF. CDR3 sequence (DNA): TGTGCCATCTCCTCGGGGATCCTCTCCGAGCAGTACTTC.

The gene calls are TRBV18 and TRBJ2-2; 7 bases are a match to TRBD1. The CDR3 runs 14 residues. The V and J ends lost 1 base and 4 bases, in that order; junction bases with no gene match: 0. Looked up from germline, CDR1 is KGHSH and CDR2 is LQKENI. The CDR3 DNA is TGTGCCAGCTCACCACAGGGGGCCACCGGGGAGCTGTTTTTT. Translated, it gives CASSPQGATGELFF.

The CDR3 here is CATSFLPEGNQPQHF. The CDR3 DNA reads as TGTGCCACCTCGTTCCTCCCGGAGGGCAATCAGCCCCAGCATTTT. The genes are TRBV19 and TRBJ1-5, with D unclear. Trimming took 10 bases from V and 2 from J, leaving 18 bases between them. Germline assignment: CDR1 LNHDA and CDR2 SQIVND (reference sequence). CDR3 length: 15 amino acids.

The chain uses TRBV6-1 and TRBJ2-7; 7 bases are shared with TRBD2. V lost 7 bases, J lost 1 base, and 10 bases stayed unmatched. CDR3 length equals 15 residues. The V gene's germline CDR1 is MNHNS and CDR2 SASEGT. The CDR3 region is CASNHPSGISYEQYF. In DNA form, the CDR3 reads TGTGCCAGCAATCACCCGAGCGGGATTTCCTACGAGCAGTACTTC.

J is TRBJ1-1 and V is TRBV2; 8 bases fit TRBD1. Germline V gene data show CDR1 as SNHLY and CDR2 as FYNNEI. Trimming cost V 5 bases and J 1 base; bases outside gene matches: 3. The CDR3 covers 14 residues. The CDR3 region is CASSNGQGNTEAFF. The CDR3 DNA follows: TGTGCCAGCAGTAACGGACAGGGGAACACTGAAGCTTTCTTT.

J is TRBJ2-5 and V is TRBV11-2; 7 bases map to TRBD2. The V gene end was trimmed by 10 bases and the J gene end by 6 bases; junction bases not matched to a gene: 11. This CDR3 region has 13 residues. The germline V gene encodes CDR1 SGHAT and CDR2 FQNNGV. This chain's CDR3 is CATRRLAEKTQYF. CDR3 sequence (DNA): TGTGCCACCCGGAGGCTAGCGGAGAAGACCCAGTACTTC.

The CDR3 sequence: CASSVAGRNEKLFF. The CDR3 bases are TGTGCCAGCAGTGTGGCAGGGCGTAATGAAAAACTGTTTTTT. V is TRBV6-1 and J is TRBJ1-4; D is possibly TRBD1 (5 bases). The CDR3 covers 14 residues. Trimming left V 4 bases short and J 4 bases short, with 10 bases between. Germline V CDR1 and CDR2: MNHNS, SASEGT.